The next 27 T cell receptor beta chains were all read from a single sample in a study of CD8 T cells in Susac syndrome. Reverse transcription of about 0.5 to 1 ug RNA was carried out with random hexamers. TCRdb processed the immunoSEQ multiplex PCR reads anew with MiXCR; each CDR3 protein has one entry. The data contain under 150,000 distinct CDR3 sequences, roughly 94% of them seen just once; the ten biggest clones take up 0.095% to 0.15%. The sequenced sample consisted of CD4+ T cells from PBMCs. The receptor set was obtained from a human donor with multiple sclerosis.

The chain recombines TRBV29-1 with TRBJ1-2; maybe TRBD1 (6 bases). The CDR3 is 9 amino acids. The V end was cut by 7 bases, the J end by 8 bases, with 8 bases between. Per the germline V gene, CDR1 is SQVTM and CDR2 is ANQGSEA. The DNA of the CDR3 is TGCAGCGCAGGGGACGGCTACACCTTC. It codes for CSAGDGYTF.

This clonotype was seen just once. The rearrangement links TRBV7-2 to TRBJ1-3; no firm D call. This CDR3 contains 13 residues. Germline CDR1 reads SGHTA; CDR2 reads FQGNSA. V was trimmed by 11 bases and J by 0 bases, leaving 11 bases between them. In DNA, the CDR3 is TGTGCCTCCGGACGCCTCTCTGGAAACACCATATATTTT. Translating gives CASGRLSGNTIYF. The full variable domain, completed using reference TRBV7-2 and TRBJ1-3, is GAGVSQSPSNKVTEKGKDVELRCDPISGHTALYWYRQSLGQGLEFLIYFQGNSAPDKSGLPSDRFSAERTGGSVSTLTIQRTQQEDSAVYLCASGRLSGNTIYFGEGSWLTVV.

V usage is TRBV2 and J usage is TRBJ2-4; the D call may be TRBD1 or TRBD2 (5 bases each). Germline assignment: CDR1 SNHLY and CDR2 FYNNEI. The CDR3 contains 14 residues. Trimming shortened V by 4 bases and J by 4 bases, and 11 bases separated the two germline ends. CDR3 DNA: TGTGCCAGCAGTGCTCGGTGGGGGAAAAACATTCAGTACTTC. Its translation: CASSARWGKNIQYF.

The chain couples TRBV15 to TRBJ2-2; 9 bases are a match to TRBD2. The CDR3 loop spans 19 amino acids. V trimming: 0 bases; J trimming: 5 bases; junction bases outside the gene matches: 13. Germline lookup yields CDR1 LNHNV and CDR2 YYDKDF (reference sequence). CDR3 nucleotides: TGTGCCACCAGCAGAGATATCGGGCGGGAGGGCCTATGGACCGGGGAGCTGTTTTTT. It translates to CATSRDIGREGLWTGELFF.

This sequence joins TRBV12-5 and TRBJ1-2; the match to TRBD1 covers 9 bases. The junction had 5 bases not matched to a gene; V was cut back by 3 bases and J by 6 bases. The CDR3 has 14 residues. Germline CDR1 and CDR2: LGHNT and FRNRAP. CDR3 protein: CASGFRQGGNGYTF. Written as DNA, the CDR3 is TGTGCTAGTGGTTTTCGACAGGGGGGCAATGGCTACACCTTC.

In DNA form, the CDR3 reads TGTGCCAGTGGGGACAGTCTTTTCACTGAAGCTTTCTTT. It yields the protein CASGDSLFTEAFF. The chain uses TRBV12-3 or TRBV12-4 and TRBJ1-1; TRBD1 matches at 7 bases. The CDR3 is made up of 13 amino acids. The J segment lost 4 bases and the V segment lost 9 bases, leaving 8 bases of the junction unmatched.

The J gene is TRBJ2-1, the V gene TRBV7-2; 12 bases are shared with TRBD2. CDR1 SGHTA and CDR2 FQGNSA come from the germline V gene. The CDR3 runs to 16 residues. Trimming cost V 2 bases and J 9 bases; bases outside gene matches: 8. The CDR3 region has the DNA TGTGCCAGCAGCTTAATGGCTAGCGGGGGGGCCTCTGAGCAGTTCTTC. It specifies CASSLMASGGASEQFF.

This clonotype was seen once. The rearrangement joins TRBV20-1 to TRBJ1-4, with D perhaps TRBD1 (5 bases). Germline CDR1 DFQATT, CDR2 SNEGSKA (reference sequence). The CDR3 contains 15 residues. The V end was cut by 5 bases, the J end by 3 bases, with 16 bases between. This CDR3 reads CSAPNRKESNEKLFF. The DNA for the CDR3 is TGCAGTGCTCCAAACAGGAAGGAGTCTAATGAAAAACTGTTTTTT.

The chain joins TRBV7-2 to TRBJ1-2; possibly TRBD1 for D (6 bases). Germline assignment: CDR1 SGHTA and CDR2 FQGNSA. The CDR3 sequence is 16 residues long. Trimming removed 5 bases from V and 1 base from J, with 17 bases in between. CDR3: CASSPTGTPFNYGYTF. The CDR3 nucleotides are TGTGCCAGCAGCCCTACCGGGACACCCTTTAACTATGGCTACACCTTC.

This chain links TRBV7-2 with TRBJ1-1; D might be TRBD1 (5 bases). Trimming left V 5 bases short and J 11 bases short, with 18 bases between. The CDR3 contains 13 residues. Looked up from germline, CDR1 is SGHTA and CDR2 is FQGNSA. Here the CDR3 DNA reads TGTGCCAGCAGCCCCCGACAGCCCTTTAGGGCTTTCTTT. Its translation: CASSPRQPFRAFF.

The genes are TRBV6-1 and TRBJ1-1; the D gene is possibly TRBD1 (5 bases). V dropped 7 bases and J dropped 10 bases, with 19 bases sitting between them. This CDR3 has 13 residues. Germline lookup yields CDR1 MNHNS and CDR2 SASEGT. The CDR3 DNA is TGTGCCAGCAACCCACCCGGGGGGAGAGGAGCTTTCTTT. Translating it yields CASNPPGGRGAFF.

The rearrangement links TRBV30 to TRBJ1-1; D is undetermined. The CDR3 length is 11 residues. The V and J ends lost 3 bases and 0 bases respectively, with 2 bases between them. Germline V CDR1 and CDR2: GTSNPN, SVGIG (reference sequence). The CDR3: CAWRVNTEAFF. Written as DNA, the CDR3 is TGTGCCTGGAGGGTGAACACTGAAGCTTTCTTT.

The chain carries TRBV2 and TRBJ1-4, with TRBD1 identical over 7 bases. This CDR3 is built from 15 residues. V lost 1 base, J lost 5 bases, and 4 bases stayed unmatched. Germline assignment: CDR1 SNHLY and CDR2 FYNNEI. This CDR3 reads CASSEGTGANEKLFF. In DNA form, the CDR3 reads TGTGCCAGCAGTGAAGGGACAGGAGCAAATGAAAAACTGTTTTTT.

CDR3 amino acids: CASRRGLAALLDNEQFF. DNA of the CDR3: TGCGCCAGCAGACGGGGACTAGCGGCCCTGCTGGATAATGAGCAGTTCTTC. The chain joins TRBV5-1 to TRBJ2-1; TRBD2 matches at 11 bases. V shed 5 bases, J shed 7 bases, and the junction held 14 bases outside the gene matches. CDR1 and CDR2 (germline): SGHRS, YFSETQ. The CDR3 contains 17 residues.

The CDR3 reads CASSIGQGYNGYTF. The DNA for the CDR3 is TGTGCCAGTAGTATCGGACAGGGCTACAATGGCTACACCTTC. The chain has TRBV19 and TRBJ1-2; 8 bases agree with TRBD1. Germline trimming cut 3 bases from V and 6 bases from J; bases unmatched to any gene: 6. The CDR3 length is 14 residues. Germline assignment: CDR1 LNHDA and CDR2 SQIVND (reference sequence).

The V and J genes are TRBV7-9 and TRBJ2-2, with TRBD2 as a possible D gene (6 bases). The CDR3 consists of 19 residues. From germline, CDR1 is SEHNR and CDR2 FQNEAQ (reference sequence). V was pared by 5 bases and J by 3 bases, with 25 bases between. The CDR3 nucleotides read TGTGCCAGCAGCCTCCGTGGGGGTTCGGTGCGGGGCGACACCGGGGAGCTGTTTTTT. As protein: CASSLRGGSVRGDTGELFF.

This chain joins TRBV6-6 and TRBJ1-1, with 9 bases lining up with TRBD1. The CDR3 length is 13 residues. The V gene end was trimmed by 6 bases and the J gene end by 11 bases; junction bases not matched to a gene: 10. Per germline, CDR1 MNHNY and CDR2 SVGAGI (reference sequence). DNA for the CDR3: TGTGCCAGCAGGGACAGGGGAGGGGAAGAGGCTTTCTTT. This translates into CASRDRGGEEAFF.

This chain joins TRBV27 and TRBJ1-5; 7 bases are shared with TRBD1. V shed 6 bases, J shed 9 bases, and the junction held 8 bases outside the gene matches. Looked up from germline, CDR1 is MNHEY and CDR2 is SMNVEV (reference sequence). This CDR3 is 13 amino acids long. As DNA, the CDR3 is TGTGCCAGCAGCCATCGACAGGGTGGGCCCCAGCATTTT. Amino acid sequence: CASSHRQGGPQHF.

V is TRBV5-1 and J is TRBJ2-4; TRBD1 aligns across 7 bases. J gave up 5 bases and V 2 bases, and 10 bases lay outside the gene matches. The CDR3 has 16 amino acids. Germline-derived CDR1 and CDR2 are SGHRS and YFSETQ. The CDR3 sequence: CASSLEGALNENIQYF. Here the CDR3 DNA reads TGCGCCAGCAGCTTAGAGGGGGCGCTGAATGAAAACATTCAGTACTTC.

The chain couples TRBV6-6 to TRBJ2-7; D ambiguous. This CDR3 contains 13 residues. CDR1 and CDR2 from the germline V gene are MNHNY and SVGAGI (reference sequence). Trimming left V 0 bases short and J 4 bases short, with 7 bases between. CDR3 loop: CASSYSSQYEQYF. CDR3 in DNA: TGTGCCAGCAGTTACTCATCCCAGTACGAGCAGTACTTC.

This chain uses TRBV7-6 with TRBJ1-1; 9 bases are a match to TRBD1. Trimming at V came to 4 bases and at J to 4 bases, leaving 4 bases not matched to a gene. The CDR3 length is 14 residues. Per the germline V gene, CDR1 is SGHVS and CDR2 is FNYEAQ. CDR3 in amino acids: CASSSQQGATEAFF. CDR3 nucleotide sequence: TGTGCCAGCAGCTCCCAACAGGGGGCCACTGAAGCTTTCTTT.

The genes are TRBV9 and TRBJ2-2; possible D gene TRBD2, 5 bases. CDR3 length equals 16 residues. V dropped 4 bases and J dropped 1 base, with 14 bases sitting between them. Germline CDR1 is SGDLS and CDR2 is YYNGEE. As DNA, the CDR3 is TGTGCCAGCAGCCAACTAAGCGGAGGGAACACCGGGGAGCTGTTTTTT. Protein: CASSQLSGGNTGELFF.

V is TRBV6-2 or TRBV6-3 and J is TRBJ1-1; D is undetermined. V lost 7 bases, J lost 1 base, and 13 bases lay in between. Germline V CDR1 and CDR2: MNHEY, SVGEGT. The CDR3 runs 14 residues. The CDR3 region is CASTFGSPNTEAFF. The CDR3 nucleotides read TGTGCCAGCACCTTCGGGTCCCCGAACACTGAAGCTTTCTTT.

CDR3 nucleotides: TGTGCCAGCAGCCCTCCCCGGGCAGATGAGCAGTTCTTC. Its translation is CASSPPRADEQFF. This chain connects TRBV7-6 to TRBJ2-1; no clear D. The germline V and J ends were trimmed by 5 bases and 8 bases, with 13 bases remaining between them. This CDR3 region has 13 residues. Per the germline V gene, CDR1 is SGHVS and CDR2 is FNYEAQ.

This sequence joins TRBV30 and TRBJ1-5; D unclear. Trimming took 2 bases from V and 5 from J, leaving 10 bases between them. The CDR3 is 13 residues long. The germline gives CDR1 GTSNPN, CDR2 SVGIG (reference sequence). CDR3 nucleotides: TGTGCCTGGAGTCGCCCTGGGCATCAGCCCCAGCATTTT. It is translated as CAWSRPGHQPQHF.

This rearrangement joins TRBV27 to TRBJ2-3; 8 positions agree with TRBD2. Germline trimming cut 2 bases from V and 6 bases from J; bases unmatched to any gene: 13. Germline V gene lookup returns CDR1 MNHEY and CDR2 SMNVEV (reference sequence). The CDR3 has 17 residues. This chain's CDR3 is CASSLGLAAREKDTQYF. CDR3 sequence (DNA): TGTGCCAGCAGTTTAGGACTAGCCGCGCGGGAGAAGGATACGCAGTATTTT.

Of note for this clonotype: Compared with germline, one end of the junction differs, possibly owing to a read error. V and J are TRBV12-3 or TRBV12-4 and TRBJ2-7; 9 bases match TRBD1. This CDR3 region has 13 residues. The CDR3 protein is CASSPRDRDVGDF. CDR3 DNA: TGTGCCAGCAGCCCCCGGGACAGGGATGTGGGAGACTTC.